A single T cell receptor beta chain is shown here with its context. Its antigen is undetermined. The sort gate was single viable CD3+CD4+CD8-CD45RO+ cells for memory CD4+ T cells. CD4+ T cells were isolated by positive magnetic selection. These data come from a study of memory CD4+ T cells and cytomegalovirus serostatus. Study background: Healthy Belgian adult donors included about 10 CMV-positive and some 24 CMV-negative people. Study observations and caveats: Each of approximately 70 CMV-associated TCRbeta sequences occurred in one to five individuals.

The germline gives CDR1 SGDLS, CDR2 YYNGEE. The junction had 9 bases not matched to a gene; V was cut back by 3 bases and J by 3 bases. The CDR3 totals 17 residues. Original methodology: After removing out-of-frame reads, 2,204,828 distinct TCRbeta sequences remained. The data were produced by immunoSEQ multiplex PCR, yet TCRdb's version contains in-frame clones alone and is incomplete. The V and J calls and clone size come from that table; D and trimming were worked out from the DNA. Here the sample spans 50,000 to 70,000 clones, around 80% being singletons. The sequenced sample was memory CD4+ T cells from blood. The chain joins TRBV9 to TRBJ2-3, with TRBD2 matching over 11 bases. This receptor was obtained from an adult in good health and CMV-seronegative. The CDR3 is CASSALLAGGRTDTQYF. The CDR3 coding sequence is TGTGCCAGCAGCGCTCTCCTAGCGGGGGGTCGGACAGATACGCAGTATTTT.